Listed below are T cell receptor beta chains from one sample, sequenced in a study of T-cell memory formation after mild COVID-19. MiXCR, run by TCRdb on the 5' RACE reads, gives a single entry per CDR3 protein. The sample holds 350,000 to 500,000 distinct CDR3 sequences, more than 20% seen once. Sequencing was performed on PBMCs or a T cell subset sorted from them (not recorded which). These receptors originate from an adult woman who had mild COVID-19 (a few samples of this study predate the infection). Cell type and time point are not known. Each CDR3 is given with its conserved first and last residue. A D gene is named only where the DNA matches it firmly. Only part of the rows carry a size: once, few, many, or a class if the clone is expanded.

>.|TRBV24-1|TRBJ1-5|.
TGTGCCACCGGAGAAAATCAGCCCCAGCATTTT
CATGENQPQHF
>.|TRBV20-1|TRBJ2-2|.
TGCAGTGCTAGCGGACGGGGGATCTCCCGGGGCACCGGGGAGCTGTTTTTT
CSASGRGISRGTGELFF
>TRBD1|TRBV7-9|TRBJ2-5|few
TGTGCCAGCAGAAGGGGGCTTCAAGAGACCCAGTACTTC
CASRRGLQETQYF
>.|TRBV18|TRBJ1-1|few
TGTGCCAGCTCACCAGTGAGGGCGTCTGAAGCTTTCTTT
CASSPVRASEAFF
>.|TRBV25-1|TRBJ2-6|.
TGTGCCGGCAGTGCTCGACGGGAAACCAGCTCTGGGGCCAACGTCCTGACTTTC
CAGSARRETSSGANVLTF
>.|TRBV5-1|TRBJ1-1|.
TGCGCCAGCAGCTTGGCGGGGTTTCGCGAGAACACTGAAGCTTTCTTT
CASSLAGFRENTEAFF
>.|TRBV12-3/TRBV12-4|TRBJ1-2|.
TGTGCCAGCAGCCCGGGACCGAGCTATGGCTACACCTTC
CASSPGPSYGYTF
>.|TRBV5-1|TRBJ2-5|few
TGCGCCAGCAGCTTGTGGGGTGAGGAGACCCAGTACTTC
CASSLWGEETQYF
>TRBD2|TRBV6-2/TRBV6-3|TRBJ2-2|.
TGTGCCAGCAGTCCGGGACTAGCGGGACCCACCGGGGAGCTGTTTTTT
CASSPGLAGPTGELFF
>.|TRBV12-3/TRBV12-4|TRBJ1-1|few
TGTGCCAGCAGCCTGGGGTGGGGCGGGAACACTGAAGCTTTCTTT
CASSLGWGGNTEAFF
>TRBD1|TRBV7-9|TRBJ1-1|few
TGTGCCAGCAGCCGACCGGACAGGGGGAACACTGAAGCTTTCTTT
CASSRPDRGNTEAFF
>TRBD2|TRBV4-2|TRBJ2-3|few
TGTGCCAGCAGCCCGGGACTACGCGGGGATACGCAGTATTTT
CASSPGLRGDTQYF
>.|TRBV4-1|TRBJ1-1|.
TGCGCCAGCAGCCAAGATCCAAGCACCGATGTGAACACTGAAGCTTTCTTT
CASSQDPSTDVNTEAFF
>.|TRBV12-3/TRBV12-4|TRBJ2-4|many
TGTGCCAGCAGCCCGGGGACGCACCGCGGCATTCAGTACTTC
CASSPGTHRGIQYF
>TRBD1|TRBV6-5|TRBJ2-5|.
TGTGCCACTCTACGGACAGGAACCGAGACCCAGTACTTC
CATLRTGTETQYF
>.|TRBV24-1|TRBJ1-2|.
TGTGCCACCAGTGATTTGAATGGCTATGGCTACACCTTC
CATSDLNGYGYTF
>TRBD1|TRBV9|TRBJ1-6|.
TGTGCCAGCAGCCCGCGGACAGGCTATAATTCACCCCTCCACTTT
CASSPRTGYNSPLHF
>.|TRBV6-1|TRBJ1-1|large
TGTGCCAGCAGTGGGGCAGGGTTAGGATGGACTGAAGCTTTCTTT
CASSGAGLGWTEAFF
>TRBD2|TRBV20-1|TRBJ2-1|.
TGCAGTGCTAGAGACGGGAGGAGCGCCTACAATGAGCAGTTCTTC
CSARDGRSAYNEQFF
>TRBD1|TRBV4-1|TRBJ1-2|few
TGCGCCAGCAGCCATAGGACAGGGGGCGAGGGCTACACCTTC
CASSHRTGGEGYTF
>TRBD1|TRBV5-1|TRBJ1-2|few
TGCGCCAGCAGCTTGGCTGGAACAGGGGGCTCATACCACACCTTC
CASSLAGTGGSYHTF
>.|TRBV20-1|TRBJ1-3|many
TGCAGTGCTAGTAGACCTTACTCTGGAAACACCATATATTTT
CSASRPYSGNTIYF
>.|TRBV6-6|TRBJ2-1|.
TGTGCCAGCACTATAAGAGGGGGGGCGAGGAATGAGCAGTTCTTC
CASTIRGGARNEQFF
>.|TRBV7-9|TRBJ2-2|.
TGTGCCAGCAGACCGACACCGGGACTCACGAACACCGGGGAGCTGTTTTTT
CASRPTPGLTNTGELFF
>TRBD2|TRBV3-1|TRBJ2-7|once
TGTGCCAGCAGCGGACTAGAGGGAACCTACGAGCAGTACTTC
CASSGLEGTYEQYF
>.|TRBV15|TRBJ2-3|few
TGTGCCACCAGCAGCGGGACTAGCACAGATACGCAGTATTTT
CATSSGTSTDTQYF
>.|TRBV5-1|TRBJ2-3|many
TGCGCCAGCAGCTTAGACGGGAGAAGCTCAGATACGCAGTATTTT
CASSLDGRSSDTQYF
>.|TRBV4-3|TRBJ2-7|.
TGCGCCAGCAGCCAAGATCCGGGACCCCCCTACGAGCAGTACTTC
CASSQDPGPPYEQYF
>.|TRBV7-9|TRBJ1-6|.
TGTGCCAGCAGCCCCGGTGGGGTTGATTCACCCCTCCACTTT
CASSPGGVDSPLHF
>.|TRBV10-3|TRBJ1-2|.
TGTGCCATCAGTCCAGGGTCTCGCCCCTATGGCTACACCTTC
CAISPGSRPYGYTF
>TRBD1|TRBV12-3/TRBV12-4|TRBJ2-5|.
TGTGCCAGCAGTTCCCCTATCGGCAGGGGGTATATGGAGACCCAGTACTTC
CASSSPIGRGYMETQYF
>.|TRBV18|TRBJ1-1|.
TGTGCCAGCTCACCATTTGATACTGAAGCTTTCTTT
CASSPFDTEAFF
>TRBD2|TRBV6-1|TRBJ2-1|few
TGTGCCAGCAGTGATCTAGCGGGGGTTGTCGATGAGCAGTTCTTC
CASSDLAGVVDEQFF
>.|TRBV3-1|TRBJ2-7|few
TGTGCCAGCAGCCAAGACACAATCGAGCAGTACTTC
CASSQDTIEQYF
>TRBD1|TRBV20-1|TRBJ1-2|.
TGCAGTGCGCGGACAGGGGCGGCTGGCTACACCTTC
CSARTGAAGYTF
>.|TRBV7-9|TRBJ1-1|.
TGTGCCAGCAGCTTAGTCGGGGAGTTCACTGAAGCTTTCTTT
CASSLVGEFTEAFF
>.|TRBV7-9|TRBJ1-3|few
TGTGCCAGCAGCGTGGAGGGGGCTGGAAACACCATATATTTT
CASSVEGAGNTIYF
>TRBD1|TRBV23-1|TRBJ2-7|.
TGCGCCAGCAGTCATTCCCGACAGGGGTGGTACTTC
CASSHSRQGWYF
>.|TRBV12-3/TRBV12-4|TRBJ2-2|few
TGTGCCAGCAGTCCTGGCCACCTAATCCCCGGGGAGCTGTTTTTT
CASSPGHLIPGELFF
>TRBD2|TRBV6-5|TRBJ2-5|few
TGTGCCAGCAGTTACTCACCCCTAGCGGGCCAAGAGACCCAGTACTTC
CASSYSPLAGQETQYF
>.|TRBV29-1|TRBJ2-1|few
TGCAGCGTTGAGATGGGGCGCAATGAGCAGTTCTTC
CSVEMGRNEQFF
>.|TRBV9|TRBJ2-7|.
TGTGCCAGCAGCATAACCGGGGCCTCCTACGAGCAGTACTTC
CASSITGASYEQYF
>.|TRBV24-1|TRBJ2-1|.
TGTGCCACCAGTAAGGGCAGAGGCCCCTACAATGAGCAGTTCTTC
CATSKGRGPYNEQFF
>TRBD2|TRBV19|TRBJ2-7|.
TGTGCCAGTAGTGCTTACCTAGCGGGCGAGCAGTACTTC
CASSAYLAGEQYF
>TRBD1|TRBV12-3/TRBV12-4|TRBJ2-3|few
TGTGCCAGCAGTGGACAGGGGGCGCGGACAGATACGCAGTATTTT
CASSGQGARTDTQYF
>TRBD1|TRBV14|TRBJ1-1|.
TGTGCCAGCAGCCAAGATGGGACAGAGTCCATGAACACTGAAGCTTTCTTT
CASSQDGTESMNTEAFF
>.|TRBV7-9|TRBJ2-1|.
TGTGCCAGCAGCCCCGAATGGATTGAGCAGTTCTTC
CASSPEWIEQFF
>.|TRBV7-2|TRBJ2-2|.
TGTGCCAGCAGCTCGACGAGGGAACCGAACACCGGGGAGCTGTTTTTT
CASSSTREPNTGELFF
>TRBD2|TRBV6-4|TRBJ2-1|few
TGTGCCAGCTACACTAGCGGGAGTGACAATGAGCAGTTCTTC
CASYTSGSDNEQFF
>.|TRBV4-1|TRBJ2-7|few
TGCGCCAGCAGCCCGGGCGGTCAGGGGCGGCGCGAGCAGTACTTC
CASSPGGQGRREQYF